This T cell receptor beta chain was captured in a study of tumor-infiltrating lymphocytes in oesophageal squamous cell carcinoma. TCRdb reanalysed the PCR reads using MiXCR and keeps one entry per CDR3 protein. The profile covers approximately 12,000 distinct CDR3 sequences, with 57% appearing a single time and about 30% taken by the ten largest. Trimming took 3 bases from V and 5 from J, leaving 20 bases between them. Germline lookup yields CDR1 ENHRY and CDR2 SYGVKD. The length of the CDR3 is 16 residues. This clonotype originated in a male donor with esophageal squamous cell carcinoma. The rearrangement uses TRBV10-3 and TRBJ2-7; D may be TRBD2 (6 bases). The specimen sequenced was esophageal tumor tissue. The CDR3 here is CAISDPPGGYGDEQYF. The CDR3 region has the DNA TGTGCCATCAGTGACCCCCCCGGGGGTTACGGCGACGAGCAGTACTTC.